Each of the 7 T cell receptor beta chains below was sequenced from the same sample in a study of blood T cell repertoires in COVID-19. Sequenced by immunoSEQ multiplex PCR; TCRdb stores in-frame clones only, minus some. Of over 400,000 clones in the sample, 86% are singletons; the top ten hold 1.4%. The sequenced sample consisted of peripheral blood. These receptors all come from a woman aged 30 to 39 with active or convalescent COVID-19.

This clone appeared once. The same CDR3 also results from other DNA sequences found in this sample. The chain uses TRBV19 and TRBJ2-1; D perhaps matches TRBD1 (5 bases). Trimming removed 6 bases from V and 0 bases from J, with 6 bases in between. The CDR3 spans 13 residues. Germline CDR1 is LNHDA and CDR2 is SQIVND (reference sequence). This CDR3 is CASRQGSYNEQFF. The CDR3 nucleotides are TGTGCCAGTAGGCAGGGCTCCTACAATGAGCAGTTCTTC.

This chain links TRBV25-1 with TRBJ2-1; 10 positions match TRBD1. There are 13 residues in the CDR3. V trimming: 2 bases; J trimming: 11 bases; junction bases outside the gene matches: 3. CDR1 is MGHDK, CDR2 SYGVNS, per germline. The CDR3 DNA follows: TGTGCCAGCAGTGAAGGGGACAGGGGAAAGCAGTTCTTC. Protein: CASSEGDRGKQFF. Filled out from reference TRBV25-1 and TRBJ2-1, the complete variable domain reads EADIYQTPRYLVIGTGKKITLECSQTMGHDKMYWYQQDPGMELHLIHYSYGVNSTEKGDLSSESTVSRIRTEHFPLTLESARPSHTSQYLCASSEGDRGKQFFGPGTRLTVL.

V gene TRBV15 combines with J gene TRBJ1-2, with TRBD1 identical over 9 bases. The CDR3 sequence is 15 residues long. V dropped 0 bases and J dropped 4; count of bases not matched to a gene: 3. Germline V gives CDR1 LNHNV, CDR2 YYDKDF (reference sequence). The CDR3: CATSRDRGQGYGYTF. The CDR3 DNA follows: TGTGCCACCAGCAGAGATCGGGGACAGGGCTATGGCTACACCTTC.

This chain uses TRBV27 with TRBJ1-3, with TRBD1 identical over 8 bases. This CDR3 has 17 residues. V lost 0 bases, J lost 0 bases, and 4 bases stayed unmatched. The germline V gene has CDR1 MNHEY and CDR2 SMNVEV (reference sequence). The CDR3 loop reads CASSLSPQGASGNTIYF. For the CDR3, the DNA is TGTGCCAGCAGTTTATCCCCGCAGGGGGCCTCTGGAAACACCATATATTTT.

The rearrangement links TRBV27 to TRBJ1-2; D gene unclear. V was cut by 4 bases and J by 6 bases, with 6 bases left in between. CDR1 and CDR2 (germline): MNHEY, SMNVEV (reference sequence). CDR3 length equals 11 residues. This CDR3 reads CASSSGNGYTF. DNA of the CDR3: TGTGCCAGCAGTTCCGGGAATGGCTACACCTTC.

The chain combines TRBV5-1 with TRBJ1-2, with D tentatively TRBD1 (6 bases). This CDR3 comprises 16 residues. Trimming shortened V by 4 bases and J by 2 bases, and 18 bases separated the two germline ends. The germline gives CDR1 SGHRS, CDR2 YFSETQ. The CDR3 region has the DNA TGCGCCAGCAGCCAGATGATGAGGGACAAGAACTATGGCTACACCTTC. The encoded protein is CASSQMMRDKNYGYTF. The complete variable domain, with remaining parts taken from reference TRBV5-1 and TRBJ1-2, reads KAGVTQTPRYLIKTRGQQVTLSCSPISGHRSVSWYQQTPGQGLQFLFEYFSETQRNKGNFPGRFSGRQFSNSRSEMNVSTLELGDSALYLCASSQMMRDKNYGYTFGSGTRLTVV.

The chain carries TRBV5-1 and TRBJ2-7, with TRBD1 identical over 12 bases. From germline, CDR1 is SGHRS and CDR2 YFSETQ. This CDR3 is 14 amino acids long. V gave up 4 bases and J gave up 7 bases; unmatched junction bases: 6. The CDR3 DNA reads TGCGCCAGCAGCGTGGGACAGGGGGCAAGGGAGCAGTACTTC. Translating it yields CASSVGQGAREQYF.